The subject of this entry is one T cell receptor beta chain. The antigen is undetermined. This specimen belongs to a study of OX40 agonist ivuxolimab in advanced cancers. Study observations and caveats: Averaged across samples, CD8+ T cells carried more expanded clones than CD4+ did.

The data were produced by immunoSEQ multiplex PCR, yet TCRdb's version contains in-frame clones alone and is incomplete. The sample yields roughly 25,000 clones, roughly 73% seen once. V lost 3 bases to trimming and J lost 0 bases, with 5 bases between them. The V gene's germline CDR1 is GTSNPN and CDR2 SVGIG (reference sequence). The CDR3 has 12 residues. This rearrangement joins TRBV30 to TRBJ1-1; D call uncertain. The receptor comes from an adult with an advanced solid tumor such as melanoma, head and neck, liver or kidney cancer. This specimen was CD4+ or CD8+ T cells sorted from blood, taken in a trial of the OX40 agonist ivuxolimab. The CDR3 protein is CAWSGLNTEAFF. The DNA for the CDR3 is TGTGCCTGGAGCGGGTTGAACACTGAAGCTTTCTTT.